The 21 T cell receptor beta chains given below trace back to one sample, sequenced in a study of shared clonotypes between healthy human individuals. The naive CD8 population came from CD45RO-negative cells selected for CCR7, without terminally differentiated effector memory CD45RA+ cells. TCRdb's table, derived via immunoSEQ multiplex PCR, lists solely in-frame clones and lacks some. Altogether about 2.1 million clones are present, just under 95% being singletons, with the ten largest covering 1.5% to 2%. The specimen sequenced was naive CD8+ T cells from PBMCs. The receptors come from a man aged 18 to 30 in good health. Some clones in this sample may be carry-over from other donors' samples.

V usage is TRBV27 and J usage is TRBJ2-1; no firm D call. Trimming took off 6 bases at V and 7 bases at J, with 19 bases between the two ends. Germline assignment: CDR1 MNHEY and CDR2 SMNVEV (reference sequence). There are 15 residues in the CDR3. The CDR3: CASSPGPWSPNEQFF. CDR3 sequence (DNA): TGTGCCAGCAGCCCTGGCCCCTGGAGCCCTAATGAGCAGTTCTTC.

V and J are TRBV27 and TRBJ2-2, with D uncertain. Trimming cost V 2 bases and J 4 bases, with 8 bases left between them. The CDR3 extends over 14 amino acids. CDR1 MNHEY and CDR2 SMNVEV come from the germline V gene (reference sequence). CDR3 protein: CASSLQSGTGELFF. CDR3 sequence (DNA): TGTGCCAGCAGTTTACAGTCCGGCACCGGGGAGCTGTTTTTT.

This clone came up once. The rearrangement joins TRBV7-9 to TRBJ2-7, with 16 bases matching TRBD2. The CDR3 length is 17 residues. CDR1 and CDR2 from the germline V gene are SEHNR and FQNEAQ (reference sequence). V shed 4 bases, J shed 7 bases, and the junction held 10 bases outside the gene matches. Here the CDR3 DNA reads TGTGCCAGCAGCTCGACAGCCGGGACTAGCGGGAGGGGTGAGCAGTACTTC. Translating gives CASSSTAGTSGRGEQYF.

The chain carries TRBV27 and TRBJ2-2, with 7 bases fitting TRBD1. The trim removed 2 bases at V and 5 bases at J, leaving 5 bases unmatched. Germline V gene lookup returns CDR1 MNHEY and CDR2 SMNVEV (reference sequence). This CDR3 has 15 amino acids. CDR3 nucleotide sequence: TGTGCCAGCAGTTTACGGCCAGGGGGTACCGGGGAGCTGTTTTTT. Protein sequence: CASSLRPGGTGELFF.

The rearrangement uses TRBV7-8 and TRBJ1-1, with TRBD1 as a possible D gene (5 bases). Germline CDR1 and CDR2: SGHVS and FQNEAQ. Trimming pared 1 base from V and 0 bases from J, leaving 9 bases between. The CDR3 has 15 residues. In DNA form, the CDR3 reads TGTGCCAGCAGCTTAGAAGACAGCCTGAACACTGAAGCTTTCTTT. Translating it yields CASSLEDSLNTEAFF.

The J gene is TRBJ1-1, the V gene TRBV28, with D uncertain. Germline CDR1 and CDR2: MDHEN and SYDVKM. The CDR3 has 13 amino acids. Trimming left V 6 bases short and J 1 base short, with 9 bases between. The CDR3 spells CASSYQENTEAFF. CDR3 DNA sequence: TGTGCCAGCAGCTACCAGGAGAACACTGAAGCTTTCTTT.

This sequence joins TRBV27 and TRBJ1-5; the D is unclear. CDR3 length: 15 amino acids. Trimming took 3 bases from V and 0 from J, leaving 9 bases between them. Looked up from germline, CDR1 is MNHEY and CDR2 is SMNVEV (reference sequence). CDR3 amino acids: CASSFRPYSNQPQHF. The CDR3 region has the DNA TGTGCCAGCAGTTTTAGGCCGTATAGCAATCAGCCCCAGCATTTT.

This clone appeared once. This rearrangement joins TRBV11-2 to TRBJ2-7, with D possibly TRBD1 on 6 matching bases. Germline values: CDR1 SGHAT, CDR2 FQNNGV. The CDR3 consists of 13 residues. The germline V and J ends were trimmed by 5 bases and 3 bases, with 11 bases remaining between them. Written as DNA, the CDR3 is TGTGCCAGCAGCCCTTGGGACAACTACGAGCAGTACTTC. This translates into CASSPWDNYEQYF.

The rearrangement uses TRBV11-2 and TRBJ2-5; TRBD2 matches 7 bases. With the DNA end fitting TRBJ2-7 better, the J assignment may be wrong. CDR1 and CDR2 from the germline V gene are SGHAT and FQNNGV. The CDR3 spans 14 residues. The DNA for the CDR3 is TGTGCCAGCAGCTGGGAGGGTAGCTCCTACGAGCAGTACTTC. Translated: CASSWEGSSYEQYF.

V is TRBV10-3 and J is TRBJ2-7, with a possible D match to TRBD2 (6 bases). Germline V CDR1 and CDR2: ENHRY, SYGVKD. V shed 8 bases and J shed 0 bases, with 20 bases lying between them. The CDR3 contains 16 residues. CDR3 sequence (DNA): TGTGCCATCTCCCCCGGTAGCGGAATACGCTCCTACGAGCAGTACTTC. Protein product: CAISPGSGIRSYEQYF.

This chain uses TRBV28 with TRBJ1-4; 9 nucleotides match TRBD1. Trimming cost V 5 bases and J 3 bases; bases outside gene matches: 4. The CDR3 runs 15 residues. Germline V CDR1 and CDR2: MDHEN, SYDVKM. The CDR3 spells CASSRRDRANEKLFF. CDR3 in DNA: TGTGCCAGCAGTCGCCGGGACAGGGCTAATGAAAAACTGTTTTTT. The full variable domain, in which reference TRBV28 and TRBJ1-4 provide the parts outside the CDR3, is DVKVTQSSRYLVKRTGEKVFLECVQDMDHENMFWYRQDPGLGLRLIYFSYDVKMKEKGDIPEGYSVSREKKERFSLILESASTNQTSMYLCASSRRDRANEKLFFGSGTQLSVL.

The chain couples TRBV28 to TRBJ1-4; 8 nucleotides match TRBD1. The germline V gene encodes CDR1 MDHEN and CDR2 SYDVKM. Trimming removed 8 bases from V and 8 bases from J; junction bases left unmatched: 7. The CDR3 spans 13 residues. CDR3 in amino acids: CASGDRGWEKLFF. In nucleotides, the CDR3 is TGTGCCAGCGGAGACAGGGGCTGGGAAAAACTGTTTTTT.

The J gene is TRBJ2-3, the V gene TRBV7-9, with D tentatively TRBD2 (6 bases). Germline V CDR1 and CDR2: SEHNR, FQNEAQ (reference sequence). The CDR3 runs to 14 residues. The V and J ends lost 8 bases and 6 bases respectively, with 18 bases between them. In nucleotides, the CDR3 is TGTGCCAGCTCGGGACTCACTGGGGCGGATACGCAGTATTTT. Amino acid sequence: CASSGLTGADTQYF.

The chain is built from TRBV18 and TRBJ2-7; TRBD1 aligns across 10 bases. V dropped 3 bases and J dropped 2; count of bases not matched to a gene: 4. CDR3 length: 15 amino acids. Germline CDR1 is KGHSH and CDR2 is LQKENI. Here the CDR3 DNA reads TGTGCCAGCTCACCGGGACAGGGGTTAACCTACGAGCAGTACTTC. This encodes CASSPGQGLTYEQYF.

The chain joins TRBV7-9 to TRBJ1-3; D perhaps matches TRBD1 (5 bases). V was cut by 7 bases and J by 5 bases, with 18 bases left in between. This CDR3 contains 15 residues. Per germline, CDR1 SEHNR and CDR2 FQNEAQ (reference sequence). CDR3 sequence reads: CASTRRDPERNTIYF. The DNA for the CDR3 is TGTGCCAGCACTCGCCGGGACCCAGAAAGAAACACCATATATTTT.

The chain recombines TRBV15 with TRBJ2-5; 11 nucleotides align to TRBD1. The CDR3 is 15 residues long. Germline trimming cut 4 bases from V and 5 bases from J; bases unmatched to any gene: 6. Per germline, CDR1 LNHNV and CDR2 YYDKDF (reference sequence). CDR3 amino acids: CATSTRTGGWETQYF. The CDR3 DNA follows: TGTGCCACCAGCACTCGGACAGGGGGCTGGGAGACCCAGTACTTC. Full variable domain (missing parts from reference TRBV15 and TRBJ2-5): DAMVIQNPRYQVTQFGKPVTLSCSQTLNHNVMYWYQQKSSQAPKLLFHYYDKDFNNEADTPDNFQSRRPNTSFCFLDIRSPGLGDTAMYLCATSTRTGGWETQYFGPGTRLLVL.

The chain is built from TRBV5-1 and TRBJ2-6, with 7 bases fitting TRBD2. Germline CDR1 is SGHRS and CDR2 is YFSETQ. The CDR3 is 20 amino acids. V dropped 4 bases and J dropped 0; count of bases not matched to a gene: 16. Here the CDR3 DNA reads TGCGCCAGCAGCCCCCCCCCAGCTAGGGAGGGATCCTCTGGGGCCAACGTCCTGACTTTC. Translated: CASSPPPAREGSSGANVLTF.

The CDR3 bases are TGCGCCAGCAGGGAGACAGGGGGCATAGTTGGTATGAACACTGAAGCTTTCTTT. Amino acids: CASRETGGIVGMNTEAFF. The J gene is TRBJ1-1, the V gene TRBV10-2; 10 bases align to TRBD1. The CDR3 consists of 18 residues. Per germline, CDR1 WSHSY and CDR2 SAAADI. V trimming: 6 bases; J trimming: 0 bases; junction bases outside the gene matches: 13.

The CDR3 region is CSVPGGRGPGQPQHF. In nucleotides, the CDR3 is TGCAGCGTACCTGGTGGAAGGGGACCGGGACAGCCCCAGCATTTT. The J gene is TRBJ1-5, the V gene TRBV29-1; D is possibly TRBD1 (5 bases). CDR1 and CDR2 from the germline V gene are SQVTM and ANQGSEA. V was trimmed by 6 bases and J by 7 bases, leaving 22 bases between them. There are 15 residues in the CDR3. Using reference TRBV29-1 and TRBJ1-5 for the parts outside the CDR3, the full variable domain is SAVISQKPSRDICQRGTSLTIQCQVDSQVTMMFWYRQQPGQSLTLIATANQGSEATYESGFVIDKFPISRPNLTFSTLTVSNMSPEDSSIYLCSVPGGRGPGQPQHFGDGTRLSIL.

The chain employs TRBV12-2 and TRBJ2-4. TRBV12-2 is a listed pseudogene. The CDR3 runs to 13 residues. CDR3 residues: CASRLRTKNIQYF. Written as DNA, the CDR3 is TGTGCAAGTCGCTTAAGGACCAAAAACATTCAGTACTTC.

V gene TRBV4-1 combines with J gene TRBJ1-2; 9 nucleotides line up with TRBD1. This CDR3 has 15 residues. V shed 1 base, J shed 7 bases, and the junction held 7 bases outside the gene matches. The germline V gene encodes CDR1 MGHRA and CDR2 YSYEKL. The CDR3 region is CASSQGTGAIRGYTF. CDR3 sequence (DNA): TGCGCCAGCAGCCAAGGGACAGGGGCTATTCGTGGCTACACCTTC.